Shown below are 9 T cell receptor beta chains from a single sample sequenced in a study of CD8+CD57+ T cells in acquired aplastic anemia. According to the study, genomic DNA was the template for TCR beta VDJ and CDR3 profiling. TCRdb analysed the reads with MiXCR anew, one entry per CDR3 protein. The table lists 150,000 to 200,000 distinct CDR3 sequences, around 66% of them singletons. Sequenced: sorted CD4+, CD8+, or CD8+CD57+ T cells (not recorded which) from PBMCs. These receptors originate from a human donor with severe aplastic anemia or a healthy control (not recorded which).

The CDR3 loop reads CSARDRRQGGMSYEQYF. The CDR3 bases are TGCAGTGCTAGAGATCGGAGACAGGGGGGAATGTCCTACGAGCAGTACTTC. The chain combines TRBV20-1 with TRBJ2-7; 9 nucleotides match TRBD1. Per germline, CDR1 DFQATT and CDR2 SNEGSKA (reference sequence). V dropped 0 bases and J dropped 1; count of bases not matched to a gene: 10. This CDR3 region has 17 residues.

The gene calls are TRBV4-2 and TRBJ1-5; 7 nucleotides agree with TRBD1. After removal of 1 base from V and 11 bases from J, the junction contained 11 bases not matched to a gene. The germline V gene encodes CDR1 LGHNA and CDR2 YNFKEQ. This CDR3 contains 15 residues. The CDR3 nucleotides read TGTGCCAGCAGCCAAGGACAGGGAGGACAAGAGACCCAGCATTTT. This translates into CASSQGQGGQETQHF.

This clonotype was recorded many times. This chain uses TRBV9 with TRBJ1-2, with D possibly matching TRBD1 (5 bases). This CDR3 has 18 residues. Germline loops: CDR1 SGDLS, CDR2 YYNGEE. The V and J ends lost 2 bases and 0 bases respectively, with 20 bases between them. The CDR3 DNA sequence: TGTGCCAGCAGCGTCACCCCAGATGTGGGGGAGACTAACTATGGCTACACCTTC. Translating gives CASSVTPDVGETNYGYTF. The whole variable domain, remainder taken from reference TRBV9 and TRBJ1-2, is DSGVTQTPKHLITATGQRVTLRCSPRSGDLSVYWYQQSLDQGLQFLIQYYNGEERAKGNILERFSAQQFPDLHSELNLSSLELGDSALYFCASSVTPDVGETNYGYTFGSGTRLTVV.

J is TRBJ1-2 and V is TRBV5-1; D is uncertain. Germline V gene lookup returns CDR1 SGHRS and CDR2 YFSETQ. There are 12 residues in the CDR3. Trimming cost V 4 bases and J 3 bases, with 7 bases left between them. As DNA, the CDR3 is TGCGCCAGCAGCCCCGGGGACTATGGCTACACCTTC. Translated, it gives CASSPGDYGYTF.

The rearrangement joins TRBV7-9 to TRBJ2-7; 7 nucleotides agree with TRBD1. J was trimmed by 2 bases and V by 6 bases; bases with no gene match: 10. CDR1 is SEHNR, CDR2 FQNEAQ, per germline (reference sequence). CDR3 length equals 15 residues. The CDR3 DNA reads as TGTGCCAGCAGTTACGCCGGGACAGCAACCTACGAGCAGTACTTC. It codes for CASSYAGTATYEQYF.

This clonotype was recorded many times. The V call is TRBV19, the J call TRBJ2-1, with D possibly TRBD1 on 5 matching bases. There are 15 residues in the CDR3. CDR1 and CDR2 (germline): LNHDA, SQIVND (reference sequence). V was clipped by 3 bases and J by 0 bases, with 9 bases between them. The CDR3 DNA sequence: TGTGCCAGTAGTATTGGACAAAGCTCCTACAATGAGCAGTTCTTC. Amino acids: CASSIGQSSYNEQFF.

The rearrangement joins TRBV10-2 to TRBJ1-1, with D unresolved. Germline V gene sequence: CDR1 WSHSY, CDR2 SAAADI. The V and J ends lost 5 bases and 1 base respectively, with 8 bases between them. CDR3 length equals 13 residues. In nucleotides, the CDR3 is TGCGCCAGCAGTCAGGTTCCGAACACTGAAGCTTTCTTT. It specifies CASSQVPNTEAFF.

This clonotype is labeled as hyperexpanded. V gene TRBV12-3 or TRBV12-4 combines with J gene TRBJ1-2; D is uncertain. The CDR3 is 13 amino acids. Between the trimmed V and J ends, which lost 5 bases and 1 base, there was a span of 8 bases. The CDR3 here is CASSPRINYGYTF. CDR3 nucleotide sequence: TGTGCCAGCAGTCCGAGGATTAACTATGGCTACACCTTC.

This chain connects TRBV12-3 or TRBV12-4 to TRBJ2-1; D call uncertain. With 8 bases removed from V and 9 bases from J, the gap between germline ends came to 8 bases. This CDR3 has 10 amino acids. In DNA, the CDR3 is TGTGCCAGCTCGTGGCCTGAGCAGTTCTTC. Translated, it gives CASSWPEQFF.